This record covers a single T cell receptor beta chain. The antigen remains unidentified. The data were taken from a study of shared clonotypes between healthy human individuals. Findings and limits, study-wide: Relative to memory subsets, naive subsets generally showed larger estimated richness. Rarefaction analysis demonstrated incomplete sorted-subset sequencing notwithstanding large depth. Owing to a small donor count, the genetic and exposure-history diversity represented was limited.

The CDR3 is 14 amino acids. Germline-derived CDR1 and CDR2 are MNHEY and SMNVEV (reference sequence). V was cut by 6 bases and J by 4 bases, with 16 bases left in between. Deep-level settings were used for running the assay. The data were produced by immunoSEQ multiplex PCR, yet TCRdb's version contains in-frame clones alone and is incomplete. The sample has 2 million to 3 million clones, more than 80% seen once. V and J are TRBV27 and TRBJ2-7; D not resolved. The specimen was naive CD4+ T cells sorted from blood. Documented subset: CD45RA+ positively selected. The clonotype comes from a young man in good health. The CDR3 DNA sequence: TGTGCCAGCAGGGATGCCGGGTCCTTATACGAGCAGTACTTC. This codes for CASRDAGSLYEQYF.